This TCR beta chain was sequenced during a study of cytomegalovirus exposure and HLA in healthy donors. Overall study context: Earlier work reported roughly 120 million unique TCR beta sequences from 180 million or so T cells.

Looked up from germline, CDR1 is LGHNT and CDR2 is FRNRAP. V was trimmed by 4 bases and J by 7 bases, leaving 11 bases between them. This CDR3 has 14 residues. Study results and caveats: Despite most TCR sequences being rare, some public TCRs occurred in many donors. Reports credit the classifier with highly specific, highly sensitive diagnosis of cytomegalovirus status.

Use of 60 Vbeta and 13 Jbeta primers characterized the PCR. Clones were read by immunoSEQ multiplex PCR, and TCRdb kept only the in-frame ones, dropping some. The sample lists 120,000 or so clones; 70% to 85% were seen once. A word on this clone: The target antigen is unknown.

This rearrangement joins TRBV12-5 to TRBJ1-6; D is uncertain. The sample consisted of PBMCs. The clonotype was recovered from a man between 35 and 55 years old in good health and CMV-seropositive. This CDR3 reads CASGSGSNNSPLHF. In nucleotides, the CDR3 is TGTGCTAGTGGTTCCGGGAGCAACAATTCACCCCTCCACTTT. The whole variable domain, remainder taken from reference TRBV12-5 and TRBJ1-6, is DARVTQTPRHKVTEMGQEVTMRCQPILGHNTVFWYRQTMMQGLELLAYFRNRAPLDDSGMPKDRFSAEMPDATLATLKIQPSEPRDSAVYFCASGSGSNNSPLHFGNGTRLTVT.